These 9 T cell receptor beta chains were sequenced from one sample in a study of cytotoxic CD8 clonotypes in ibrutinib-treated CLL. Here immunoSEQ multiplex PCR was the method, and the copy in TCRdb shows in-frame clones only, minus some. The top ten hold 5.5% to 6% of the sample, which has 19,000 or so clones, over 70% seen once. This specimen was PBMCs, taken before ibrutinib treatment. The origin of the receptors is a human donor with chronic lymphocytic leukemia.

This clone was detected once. CDR3 residues: CASSRAPQETQYF. CDR3 bases: TGTGCCAGCTCCAGGGCCCCACAAGAGACCCAGTACTTC. The chain has TRBV6-5 and TRBJ2-5, with D perhaps TRBD1 (5 bases). The germline CDR1 and CDR2 sequences are MNHEY and SVGAGI. The CDR3 consists of 13 residues. Deletions cut 8 bases from V and 2 bases from J, with 12 bases between.

Here the CDR3 reads CASSLGQLPNEKLFF. The CDR3 DNA sequence: TGTGCCAGCTCACTGGGACAGCTACCTAATGAAAAACTGTTTTTT. J is TRBJ1-4 and V is TRBV18, with 7 positions matching TRBD1. Germline CDR1 KGHSH, CDR2 LQKENI. This CDR3 region has 15 residues. V shed 4 bases and J 3 bases; nucleotides not matched to a gene: 5.

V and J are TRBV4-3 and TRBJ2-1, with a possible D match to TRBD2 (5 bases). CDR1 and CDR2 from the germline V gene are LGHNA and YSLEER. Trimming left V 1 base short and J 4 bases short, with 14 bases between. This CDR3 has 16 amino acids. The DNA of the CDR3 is TGCGCCAGCAGCCAAGGGCTGAGCGGCAGGTACAATGAGCAGTTCTTC. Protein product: CASSQGLSGRYNEQFF.

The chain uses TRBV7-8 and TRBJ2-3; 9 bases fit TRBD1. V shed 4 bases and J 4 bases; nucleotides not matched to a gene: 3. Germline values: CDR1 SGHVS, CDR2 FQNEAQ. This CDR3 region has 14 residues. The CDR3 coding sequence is TGTGCCAGCAGCTCGGGACAGGGTGCAGATACGCAGTATTTT. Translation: CASSSGQGADTQYF.

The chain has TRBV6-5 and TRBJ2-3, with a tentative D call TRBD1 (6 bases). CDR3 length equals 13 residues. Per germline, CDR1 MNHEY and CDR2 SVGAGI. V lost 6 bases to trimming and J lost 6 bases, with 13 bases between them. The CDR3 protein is CASSVNRADTQYF. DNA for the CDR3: TGTGCCAGCAGCGTTAACAGGGCCGATACGCAGTATTTT.

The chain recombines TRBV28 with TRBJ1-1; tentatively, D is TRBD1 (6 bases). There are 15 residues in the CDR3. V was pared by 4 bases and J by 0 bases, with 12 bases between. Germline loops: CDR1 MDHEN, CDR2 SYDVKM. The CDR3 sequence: CASSSYRVLNTEAFF. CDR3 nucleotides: TGTGCCAGCAGTTCTTACAGGGTTTTGAACACTGAAGCTTTCTTT.

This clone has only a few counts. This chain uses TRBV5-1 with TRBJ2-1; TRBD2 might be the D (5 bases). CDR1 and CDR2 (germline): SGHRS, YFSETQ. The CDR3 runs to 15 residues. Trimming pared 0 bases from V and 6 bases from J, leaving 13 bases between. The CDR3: CASSLALGAGNEQFF. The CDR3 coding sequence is TGCGCCAGCAGCTTGGCCTTAGGCGCGGGCAATGAGCAGTTCTTC.

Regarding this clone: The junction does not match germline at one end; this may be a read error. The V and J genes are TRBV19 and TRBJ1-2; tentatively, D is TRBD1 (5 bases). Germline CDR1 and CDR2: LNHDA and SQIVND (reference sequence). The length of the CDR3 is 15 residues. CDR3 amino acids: CASSIVRAQGSGHTF. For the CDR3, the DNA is TGTGCCAGTAGTATAGTCCGCGCCCAGGGCTCTGGCCACACCTTC. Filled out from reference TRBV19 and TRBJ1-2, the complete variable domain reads DGGITQSPKYLFRKEGQNVTLSCEQNLNHDAMYWYRQDPGQGLRLIYYSQIVNDFQKGDIAEGYSVSREKKESFPLTVTSAQKNPTAFYLCASSIVRAQGSGHTFGSGTRLTVV.

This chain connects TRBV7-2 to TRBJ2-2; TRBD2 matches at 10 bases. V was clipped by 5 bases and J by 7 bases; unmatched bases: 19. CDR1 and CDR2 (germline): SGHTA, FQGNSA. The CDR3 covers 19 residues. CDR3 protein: CASSQYLLAGWDYSGELFF. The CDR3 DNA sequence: TGTGCCAGCAGCCAATACCTACTAGCGGGGTGGGATTATAGCGGGGAGCTGTTTTTT.